Listed below are T cell receptor beta chains from one sample, sequenced in a study of Ad26.COV2.S vaccination and SARS-CoV-2 variants. Sequencing was performed with immunoSEQ multiplex PCR; in TCRdb, only in-frame clones are kept and a portion is missing. The repertoire consists of almost 400,000 clones, with 70% to 90% occurring once and the leading ten covering 1.5% to 2%. Source: peripheral blood, taken in a trial of Ad26.COV2.S vaccine versus placebo. The receptors stem from a person aged 18-65 years who received the Ad26.COV2.S COVID-19 vaccine or a placebo. CDR3s include the opening cysteine and the closing phenylalanine or tryptophan. The D gene is left open where the match is weak. Clone size is stated in some rows and not others, as once, few, many or a class when expanded.

v_gene,d_gene,j_gene,abundance,CDR3nt,CDR3aa
TRBV5-1,.,TRBJ1-1,.,TGCGCCAGCAGCTACTCAGGGGCGACTAGGACTGAAGCTTTCTTT,CASSYSGATRTEAFF
TRBV18,TRBD2,TRBJ2-2,.,TGTGCCAGCTCACCGGTAGCGGGGAAAAACACCGGGGAGCTGTTTTTT,CASSPVAGKNTGELFF
TRBV4-1,.,TRBJ1-5,many,TGCGCCAGCAGCAGAGGGACCGCGAGGGCTAACAATCAGCCCCAGCATTTT,CASSRGTARANNQPQHF
TRBV2,TRBD2,TRBJ2-7,.,TGTGCCAGCCAAAATCAGAACGGGAGGTACGAGCAGTACTTC,CASQNQNGRYEQYF
TRBV5-5,.,TRBJ2-1,.,TGTGCCAGCAGTCCGGGGAGCAGTTGGGACAATGAGCAGTTCTTC,CASSPGSSWDNEQFF
TRBV10-1,.,TRBJ2-1,.,TGCGCCAGCAGTGAGACCAATCCCTCCTACAATGAGCAGTTCTTC,CASSETNPSYNEQFF
TRBV18,.,TRBJ1-5,.,TGTGCCAGCTCACCGCGGGGTCAGCCCCAGCATTTT,CASSPRGQPQHF
TRBV30,.,TRBJ2-2,.,TGTGCCTGGAGTGGCCTCAACACCGGGGAGCTGTTTTTT,CAWSGLNTGELFF
TRBV5-1,TRBD2,TRBJ2-2,.,TGCGCCAGCAGCTTGGGGACTAGCGGCGTTACCGGGGAGCTGTTTTTT,CASSLGTSGVTGELFF
TRBV30,TRBD1,TRBJ1-4,.,TGTGCCTCAGAACCAGGACAGGGGGCAACTAATGAAAAACTGTTTTTT,CASEPGQGATNEKLFF